This T cell receptor (beta chain) was obtained from a study of CXCR3-negative and CXCR3-positive naive CD8 T cells. A remark on this clonotype: As yet, its antigen is unknown.

With UMI labels, 5' RACE was used to prepare the TRB cDNA libraries. With the 5' RACE reads reprocessed, TCRdb shows one record per CDR3 protein and no DNA. This listing includes around 84,000 distinct CDR3 sequences. Points from the study as a whole: Relative to memory CD8+ cells, whose diversity was much lower, both naive subsets had comparably high diversity. Naive CXCR3-positive cells had TRB CDR3s more hydrophobic than those of CXCR3-negative naive cells.

The CDR3 loop spans 15 amino acids. In germline, CDR1 is MNHNS, CDR2 SASEGT. This clonotype was sampled from a human donor in good health. Some clones in this sample may be carry-over from other donors' samples. Material: naive CXCR3+ CD8+ T cells from blood. Noted subset: CD45RO-CCR7+CD27+CD95- naive CD8+ T cells expressing CXCR3 (TNR3+). The V and J genes are TRBV6-1 and TRBJ1-5; lacking DNA, the TRBD1 call made by TCRdb goes unchecked. This CDR3 reads CASSEAGTNNQPQHF.